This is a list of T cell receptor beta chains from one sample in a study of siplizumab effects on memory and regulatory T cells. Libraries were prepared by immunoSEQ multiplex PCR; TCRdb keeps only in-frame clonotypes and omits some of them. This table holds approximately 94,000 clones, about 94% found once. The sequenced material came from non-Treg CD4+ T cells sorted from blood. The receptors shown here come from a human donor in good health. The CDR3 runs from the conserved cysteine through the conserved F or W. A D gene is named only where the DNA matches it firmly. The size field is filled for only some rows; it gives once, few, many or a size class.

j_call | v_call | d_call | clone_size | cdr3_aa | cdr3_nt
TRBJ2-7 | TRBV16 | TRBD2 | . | CASSQLTSGVYYEQYF | TGTGCCAGCAGCCAATTGACTAGCGGGGTCTACTACGAGCAGTACTTC
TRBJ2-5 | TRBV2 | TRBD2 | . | CAPMGEGGETQYF | TGTGCCCCGATGGGGGAGGGAGGAGAGACCCAGTACTTC
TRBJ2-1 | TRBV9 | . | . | CASSVGGEGNNEQFF | TGTGCCAGCAGCGTTGGGGGTGAGGGAAACAATGAGCAGTTCTTC
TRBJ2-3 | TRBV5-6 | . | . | CASSLDRLTSTDTQYF | TGTGCCAGCAGCTTGGATAGGTTAACTAGCACAGATACGCAGTATTTT
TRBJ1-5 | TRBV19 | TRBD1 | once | CASRDRAYNQPQHF | TGTGCCAGTAGGGACAGGGCCTACAATCAGCCCCAGCATTTT
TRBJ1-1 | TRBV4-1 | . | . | CASSQAGGNTEAFF | TGCGCCAGCAGCCAAGCGGGCGGGAACACTGAAGCTTTCTTT
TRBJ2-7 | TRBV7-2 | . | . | CASSPLSSGYEQYF | TGTGCCAGCAGCCCCCTATCGTCAGGGTACGAGCAGTACTTC
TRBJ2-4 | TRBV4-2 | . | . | CASSQAQSGAKNIQYF | TGTGCCAGCAGCCAAGCCCAAAGTGGGGCCAAAAACATTCAGTACTTC
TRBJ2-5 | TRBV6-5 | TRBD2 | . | CASSGLAGAGGTQYF | TGTGCCAGCAGTGGTCTAGCGGGAGCTGGGGGGACCCAGTACTTC
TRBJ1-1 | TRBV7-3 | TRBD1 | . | CASSSSDREGAEAFF | TGTGCCAGCAGCTCTTCGGACAGGGAGGGCGCTGAAGCTTTCTTT
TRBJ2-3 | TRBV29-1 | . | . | CSVFGRGTDTQYF | TGCAGCGTTTTCGGGAGAGGCACAGATACGCAGTATTTT
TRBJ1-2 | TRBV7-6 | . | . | CASSLEDKNYGYTF | TGTGCCAGCAGCTTAGAAGACAAGAACTATGGCTACACCTTC
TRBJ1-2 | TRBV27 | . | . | CASSPYTGYGYTF | TGTGCCAGCTCCCCATACACAGGCTATGGCTACACCTTC
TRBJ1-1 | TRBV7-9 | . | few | CASAENTEAFF | TGTGCCAGCGCCGAGAACACTGAAGCTTTCTTT
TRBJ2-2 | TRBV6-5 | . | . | CASRFMGGELFF | TGTGCCAGCAGGTTTATGGGGGGGGAGCTGTTTTTT
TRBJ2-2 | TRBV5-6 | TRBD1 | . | CASSIPGTATGELFF | TGTGCCAGCAGCATTCCCGGGACAGCCACCGGGGAGCTGTTTTTT
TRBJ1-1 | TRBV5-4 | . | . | CASRYPGPNTEAFF | TGTGCCAGCAGATATCCGGGGCCAAACACTGAAGCTTTCTTT
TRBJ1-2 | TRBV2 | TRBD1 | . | CASSEGTGGGGYTF | TGTGCCAGCAGTGAAGGGACAGGGGGCGGGGGCTACACCTTC
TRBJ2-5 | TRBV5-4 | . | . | CASSLGHRTGAETQYF | TGTGCCAGCAGCTTGGGACACCGGACTGGGGCGGAGACCCAGTACTTC
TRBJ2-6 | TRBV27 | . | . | CASSYPPGTGANVLTF | TGTGCCAGCAGTTACCCCCCAGGGACTGGGGCCAACGTCCTGACTTTC
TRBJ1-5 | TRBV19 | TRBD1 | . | CASSITMGQGQPQHF | TGTGCCAGTAGTATTACTATGGGACAGGGCCAGCCCCAGCATTTT
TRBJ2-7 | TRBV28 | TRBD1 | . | CASRTWSRGNDYEQYF | TGTGCCAGCAGGACCTGGAGCAGGGGGAACGACTACGAGCAGTACTTC